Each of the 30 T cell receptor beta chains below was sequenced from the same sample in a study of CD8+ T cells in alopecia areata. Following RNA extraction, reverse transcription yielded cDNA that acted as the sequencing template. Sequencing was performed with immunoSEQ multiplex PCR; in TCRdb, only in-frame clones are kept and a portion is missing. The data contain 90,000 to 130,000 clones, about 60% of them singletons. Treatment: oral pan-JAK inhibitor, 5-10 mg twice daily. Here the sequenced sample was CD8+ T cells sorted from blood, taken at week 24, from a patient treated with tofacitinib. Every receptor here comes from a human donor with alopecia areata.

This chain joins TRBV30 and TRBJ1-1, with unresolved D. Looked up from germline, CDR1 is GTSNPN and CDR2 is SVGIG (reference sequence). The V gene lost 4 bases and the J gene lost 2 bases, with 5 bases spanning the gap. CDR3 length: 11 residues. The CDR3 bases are TGTGCCTGGAATGAAAACACTGAAGCTTTCTTT. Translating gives CAWNENTEAFF.

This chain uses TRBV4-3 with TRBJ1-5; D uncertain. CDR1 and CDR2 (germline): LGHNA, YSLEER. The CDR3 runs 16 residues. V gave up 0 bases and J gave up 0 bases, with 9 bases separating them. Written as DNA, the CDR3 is TGCGCCAGCAGCCAAGATTGGGCTGTTAGCAATCAGCCCCAGCATTTT. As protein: CASSQDWAVSNQPQHF.

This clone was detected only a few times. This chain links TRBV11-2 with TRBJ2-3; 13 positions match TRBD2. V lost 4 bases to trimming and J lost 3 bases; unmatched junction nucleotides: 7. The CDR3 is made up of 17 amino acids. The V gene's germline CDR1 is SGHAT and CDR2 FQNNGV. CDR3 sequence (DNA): TGTGCCAGCAGCTCCACTAGCGGGGGGGCCAGAACAGATACGCAGTATTTT. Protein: CASSSTSGGARTDTQYF.

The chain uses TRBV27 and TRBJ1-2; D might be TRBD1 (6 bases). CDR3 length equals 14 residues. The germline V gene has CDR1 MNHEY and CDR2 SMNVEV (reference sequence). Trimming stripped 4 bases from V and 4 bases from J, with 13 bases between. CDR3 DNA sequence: TGTGCCAGCAGTTCCCGACAGGCCACCTATGGCTACACCTTC. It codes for CASSSRQATYGYTF.

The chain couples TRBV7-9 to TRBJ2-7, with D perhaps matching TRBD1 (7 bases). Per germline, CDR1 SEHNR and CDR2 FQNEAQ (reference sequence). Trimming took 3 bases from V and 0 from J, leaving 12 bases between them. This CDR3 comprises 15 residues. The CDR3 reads CASSFWGDSSYEQYF. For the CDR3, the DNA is TGTGCCAGCAGCTTTTGGGGGGACAGCTCCTACGAGCAGTACTTC. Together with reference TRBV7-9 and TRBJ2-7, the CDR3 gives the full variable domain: DTGVSQNPRHKITKRGQNVTFRCDPISEHNRLYWYRQTLGQGPEFLTYFQNEAQLEKSRLLSDRFSAERPKGSFSTLEIQRTEQGDSAMYLCASSFWGDSSYEQYFGPGTRLTVT.

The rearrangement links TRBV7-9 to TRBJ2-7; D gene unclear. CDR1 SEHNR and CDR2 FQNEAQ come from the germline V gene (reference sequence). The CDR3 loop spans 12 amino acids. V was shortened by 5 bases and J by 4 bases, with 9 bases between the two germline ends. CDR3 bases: TGTGCCAGCAGCCCTACGTGGTACGAGCAGTACTTC. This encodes CASSPTWYEQYF.

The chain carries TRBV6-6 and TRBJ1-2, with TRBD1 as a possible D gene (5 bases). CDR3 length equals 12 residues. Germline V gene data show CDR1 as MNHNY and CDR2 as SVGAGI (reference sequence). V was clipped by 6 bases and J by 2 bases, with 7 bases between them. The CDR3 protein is CASSGTNYGYTF. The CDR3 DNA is TGTGCCAGCAGCGGGACCAACTATGGCTACACCTTC.

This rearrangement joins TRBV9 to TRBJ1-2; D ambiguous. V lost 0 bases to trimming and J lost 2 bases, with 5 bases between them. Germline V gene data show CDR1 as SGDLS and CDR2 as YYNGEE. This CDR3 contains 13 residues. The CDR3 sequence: CASSVDVNYGYTF. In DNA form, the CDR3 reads TGTGCCAGCAGCGTAGACGTAAACTATGGCTACACCTTC.

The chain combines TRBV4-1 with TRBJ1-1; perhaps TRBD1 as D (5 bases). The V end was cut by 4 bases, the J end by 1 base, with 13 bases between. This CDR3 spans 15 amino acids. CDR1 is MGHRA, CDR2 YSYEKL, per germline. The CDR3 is CASSLLTATNTEAFF. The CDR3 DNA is TGCGCCAGCAGCCTACTGACAGCGACGAACACTGAAGCTTTCTTT.

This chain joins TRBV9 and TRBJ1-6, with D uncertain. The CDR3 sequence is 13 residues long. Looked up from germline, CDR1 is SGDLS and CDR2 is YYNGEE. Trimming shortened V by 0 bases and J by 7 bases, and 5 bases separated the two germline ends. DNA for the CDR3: TGTGCCAGCAGCGTAGAGGAGAATTCACCCCTCCACTTT. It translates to CASSVEENSPLHF.

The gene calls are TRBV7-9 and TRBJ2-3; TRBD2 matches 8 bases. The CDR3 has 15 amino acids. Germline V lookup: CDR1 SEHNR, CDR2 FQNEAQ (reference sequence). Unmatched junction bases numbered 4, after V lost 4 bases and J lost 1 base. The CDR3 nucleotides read TGTGCCAGCAGCTCAGCGGGGGATCGCACAGATACGCAGTATTTT. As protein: CASSSAGDRTDTQYF.

The CDR3 coding sequence is TGTGCCAGCAGCTATCTCCGACGAGGACAGGGTAACGAGCAGTACTTC. Its translation is CASSYLRRGQGNEQYF. The J gene is TRBJ2-7, the V gene TRBV27; 8 bases fit TRBD1. The V segment lost 6 bases and the J segment 5 bases; nucleotides outside the gene matches: 15. CDR1 and CDR2 from the germline V gene are MNHEY and SMNVEV (reference sequence). The CDR3 contains 16 residues.

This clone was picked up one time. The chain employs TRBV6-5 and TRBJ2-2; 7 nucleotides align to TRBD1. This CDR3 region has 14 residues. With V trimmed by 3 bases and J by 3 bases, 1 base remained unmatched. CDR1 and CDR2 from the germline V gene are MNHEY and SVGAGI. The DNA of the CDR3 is TGTGCCAGCAGTTATGGGACAGACACCGGGGAGCTGTTTTTT. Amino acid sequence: CASSYGTDTGELFF.

The CDR3 DNA sequence: TGTGCCAGCAGCAGCGGAGGGCGGGAGACCCAGTACTTC. Protein product: CASSSGGRETQYF. This chain links TRBV13 with TRBJ2-5; perhaps TRBD2 as D (6 bases). Trimming cost V 5 bases and J 5 bases, with 12 bases left between them. Per the germline V gene, CDR1 is PRHDT and CDR2 is FYEKMQ (reference sequence). The CDR3 is 13 residues long.

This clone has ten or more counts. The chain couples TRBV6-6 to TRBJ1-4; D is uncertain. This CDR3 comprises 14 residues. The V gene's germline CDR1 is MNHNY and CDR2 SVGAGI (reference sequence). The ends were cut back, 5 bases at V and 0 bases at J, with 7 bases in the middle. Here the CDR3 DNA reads TGTGCCAGCAGTCTTGTTACAACTAATGAAAAACTGTTTTTT. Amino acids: CASSLVTTNEKLFF.

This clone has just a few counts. CDR3: CASSRSVGSGANVLTF. CDR3 bases: TGTGCCAGCAGCCGGAGTGTGGGGTCTGGGGCCAACGTCCTGACTTTC. This chain connects TRBV6-6 to TRBJ2-6; unclear D gene. This CDR3 is built from 16 residues. From germline, CDR1 is MNHNY and CDR2 SVGAGI (reference sequence). The ends were cut back, 6 bases at V and 1 base at J, with 13 bases in the middle.

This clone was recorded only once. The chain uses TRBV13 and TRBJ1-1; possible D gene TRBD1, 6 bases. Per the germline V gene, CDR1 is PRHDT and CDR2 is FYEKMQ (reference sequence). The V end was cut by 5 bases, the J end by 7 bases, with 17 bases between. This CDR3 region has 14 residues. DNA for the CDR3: TGTGCCAGCAGCCCCAGGGGAGGGGGGATTGAAGCTTTCTTT. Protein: CASSPRGGGIEAFF.

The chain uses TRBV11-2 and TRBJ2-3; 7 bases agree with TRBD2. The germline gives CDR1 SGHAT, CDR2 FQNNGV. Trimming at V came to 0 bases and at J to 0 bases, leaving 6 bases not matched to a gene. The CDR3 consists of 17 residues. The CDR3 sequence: CASSLDGLAVSTDTQYF. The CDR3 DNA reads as TGTGCCAGCAGCTTAGATGGGCTAGCGGTTAGCACAGATACGCAGTATTTT.

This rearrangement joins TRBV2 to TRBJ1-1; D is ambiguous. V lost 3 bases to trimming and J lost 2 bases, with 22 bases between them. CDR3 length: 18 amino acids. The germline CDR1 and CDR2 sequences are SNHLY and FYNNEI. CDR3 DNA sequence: TGTGCCAGCAGTGATCGGCTCCTCAGTGCCGAGTATAACACTGAAGCTTTCTTT. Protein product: CASSDRLLSAEYNTEAFF.

The DNA of the CDR3 is TGTGCCAGCAGTGCATCTAGCGGGGGCCGGTGGACCGGGGAGCTGTTTTTT. Protein: CASSASSGGRWTGELFF. V gene TRBV2 combines with J gene TRBJ2-2, with 10 nucleotides matching TRBD2. The V segment lost 4 bases and the J segment 5 bases; nucleotides outside the gene matches: 10. The CDR3 contains 17 residues. The germline V gene encodes CDR1 SNHLY and CDR2 FYNNEI.

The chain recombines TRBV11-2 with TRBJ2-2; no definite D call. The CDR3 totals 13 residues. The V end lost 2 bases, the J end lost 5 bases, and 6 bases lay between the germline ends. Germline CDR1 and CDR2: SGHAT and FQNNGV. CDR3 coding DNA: TGTGCCAGCAGCTTAATGCCGACCGGGGAGCTGTTTTTT. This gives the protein CASSLMPTGELFF.

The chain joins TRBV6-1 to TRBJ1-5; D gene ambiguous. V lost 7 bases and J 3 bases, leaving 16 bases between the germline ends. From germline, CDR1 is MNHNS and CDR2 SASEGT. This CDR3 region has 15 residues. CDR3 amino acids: CASTNFGEYNQPQHF. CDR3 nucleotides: TGTGCCAGCACCAACTTCGGGGAGTACAATCAGCCCCAGCATTTT.

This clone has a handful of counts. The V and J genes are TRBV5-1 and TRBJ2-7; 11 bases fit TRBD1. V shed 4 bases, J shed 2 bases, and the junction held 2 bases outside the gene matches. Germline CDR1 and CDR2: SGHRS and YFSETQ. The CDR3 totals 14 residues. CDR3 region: CASSTGQGAYEQYF. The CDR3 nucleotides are TGCGCCAGCAGCACGGGACAGGGGGCCTACGAGCAGTACTTC.

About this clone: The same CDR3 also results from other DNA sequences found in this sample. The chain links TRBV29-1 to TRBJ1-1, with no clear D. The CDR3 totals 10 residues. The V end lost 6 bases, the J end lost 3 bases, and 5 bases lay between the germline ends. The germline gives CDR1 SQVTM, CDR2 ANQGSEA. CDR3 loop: CSVLDTEAFF. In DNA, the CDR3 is TGCAGCGTCCTTGACACTGAAGCTTTCTTT.

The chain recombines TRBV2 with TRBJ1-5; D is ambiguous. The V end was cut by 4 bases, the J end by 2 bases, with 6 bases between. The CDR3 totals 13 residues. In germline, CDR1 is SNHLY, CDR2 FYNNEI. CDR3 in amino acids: CASSVQGNQPQHF. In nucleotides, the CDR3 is TGTGCCAGCAGTGTACAAGGCAATCAGCCCCAGCATTTT. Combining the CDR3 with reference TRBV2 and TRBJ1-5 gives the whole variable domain EPEVTQTPSHQVTQMGQEVILRCVPISNHLYFYWYRQILGQKVEFLVSFYNNEISEKSEIFDDQFSVERPDGSNFTLKIRSTKLEDSAMYFCASSVQGNQPQHFGDGTRLSIL.

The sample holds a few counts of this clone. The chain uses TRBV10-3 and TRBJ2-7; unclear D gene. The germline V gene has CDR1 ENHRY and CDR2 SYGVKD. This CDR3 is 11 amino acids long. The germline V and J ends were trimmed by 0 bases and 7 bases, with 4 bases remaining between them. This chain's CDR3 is CAISESSEQYF. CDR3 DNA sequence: TGTGCCATCAGTGAGTCGAGTGAGCAGTACTTC.

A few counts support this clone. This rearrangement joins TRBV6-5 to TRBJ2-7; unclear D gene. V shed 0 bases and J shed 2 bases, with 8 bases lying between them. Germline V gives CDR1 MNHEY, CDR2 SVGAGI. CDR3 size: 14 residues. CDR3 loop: CASSYSERPYEQYF. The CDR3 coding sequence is TGTGCCAGCAGTTACTCGGAGAGACCCTACGAGCAGTACTTC.

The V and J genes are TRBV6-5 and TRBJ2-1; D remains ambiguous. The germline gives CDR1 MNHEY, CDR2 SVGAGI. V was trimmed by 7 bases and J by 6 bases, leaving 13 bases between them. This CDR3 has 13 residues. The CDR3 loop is CASKPSLGNEQFF. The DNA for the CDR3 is TGTGCCAGCAAGCCTAGTCTTGGCAATGAGCAGTTCTTC.

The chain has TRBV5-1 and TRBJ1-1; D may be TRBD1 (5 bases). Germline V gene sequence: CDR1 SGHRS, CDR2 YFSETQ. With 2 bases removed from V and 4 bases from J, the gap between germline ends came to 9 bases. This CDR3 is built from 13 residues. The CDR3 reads CASSLGVGTEAFF. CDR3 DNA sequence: TGCGCCAGCAGCTTAGGGGTTGGCACTGAAGCTTTCTTT.

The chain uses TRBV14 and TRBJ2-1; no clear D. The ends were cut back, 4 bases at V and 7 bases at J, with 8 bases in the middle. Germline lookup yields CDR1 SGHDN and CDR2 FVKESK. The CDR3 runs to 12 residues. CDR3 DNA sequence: TGTGCCAGCAGCCCCCCCGGGAATGAGCAGTTCTTC. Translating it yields CASSPPGNEQFF. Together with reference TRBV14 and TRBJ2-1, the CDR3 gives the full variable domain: EAGVTQFPSHSVIEKGQTVTLRCDPISGHDNLYWYRRVMGKEIKFLLHFVKESKQDESGMPNNRFLAERTGGTYSTLKVQPAELEDSGVYFCASSPPGNEQFFGPGTRLTVL.